Presented here are 5 T cell receptor beta chains from one specimen sequenced in a study of T cell responses to AZD1222 COVID-19 vaccine. This table comes from immunoSEQ multiplex PCR, and its TCRdb copy is limited to in-frame clones, with some not included. The sample holds over 130,000 clones; roughly 92% are singletons and the top ten take roughly 5%. The source material was peripheral blood, sampled on day 0 of AZD1222 vaccination. The source is an adult in good health.

The genes are TRBV9 and TRBJ1-4; TRBD1 aligns across 11 bases. V was clipped by 0 bases and J by 4 bases; unmatched bases: 5. Germline-derived CDR1 and CDR2 are SGDLS and YYNGEE. The CDR3 totals 17 residues. The CDR3 region is CASSVGTGGGFNEKLFF. In DNA, the CDR3 is TGTGCCAGCAGCGTAGGGACAGGGGGCGGCTTTAATGAAAAACTGTTTTTT.

This clone was observed once. This chain connects TRBV2 to TRBJ2-5; D assignment may be TRBD1 or TRBD2 (5 bases each). This CDR3 region has 14 residues. Germline lookup yields CDR1 SNHLY and CDR2 FYNNEI. Trimming stripped 6 bases from V and 4 bases from J, with 15 bases between. The CDR3 region has the DNA TGTGCCAGCAGCAGGGACCAACTCTCAGAGACCCAGTACTTC. Amino acids: CASSRDQLSETQYF.

The chain joins TRBV6-5 to TRBJ2-7; no reliable D call. From germline, CDR1 is MNHEY and CDR2 SVGAGI. V shed 2 bases and J shed 6 bases, with 17 bases lying between them. This CDR3 contains 15 residues. This chain's CDR3 is CASSYRAPIPSEQYF. CDR3 nucleotide sequence: TGTGCCAGCAGTTACAGGGCCCCTATCCCCTCCGAGCAGTACTTC.

The chain links TRBV27 to TRBJ2-5, with 7 bases aligning to TRBD1. The trim removed 5 bases at V and 1 base at J, leaving 1 base unmatched. CDR3 length: 13 amino acids. CDR1 and CDR2 from the germline V gene are MNHEY and SMNVEV (reference sequence). The CDR3 sequence is CASSDRVQETQYF. In DNA form, the CDR3 reads TGTGCCAGCAGTGACAGGGTCCAAGAGACCCAGTACTTC.

Only a few counts were recorded for this clone. V usage is TRBV27 and J usage is TRBJ2-3; D gene uncertain. Per germline, CDR1 MNHEY and CDR2 SMNVEV (reference sequence). Trimming removed 0 bases from V and 1 base from J, with 8 bases in between. The CDR3 covers 15 residues. This CDR3 is CASSLSGYRTDTQYF. CDR3 bases: TGTGCCAGCAGTTTATCGGGGTACCGCACAGATACGCAGTATTTT.